Each of the 11 T cell receptor beta chains below was sequenced from the same sample in a study of identical twins. TCRdb recomputed calls from the 5' RACE reads with MiXCR, one row per CDR3 protein. The repertoire holds 450,000 or so distinct CDR3 sequences, with around 24% as singletons. This sample was also put to use in a study of T cells expressing NK-cell markers.

What was sequenced was CD4+ T cells sorted from blood. The receptors were sampled from a woman between 18 and 30 years old in good health.

This chain links TRBV5-1 with TRBJ2-5; 7 bases are a match to TRBD1. J gave up 4 bases and V 6 bases, and 6 bases lay outside the gene matches. CDR3 length equals 13 residues. Germline V lookup: CDR1 SGHRS, CDR2 YFSETQ. CDR3 DNA: TGCGCCAGCACCTACAGGGGAGTAGAGACCCAGTACTTC. This gives the protein CASTYRGVETQYF.

This clonotype showed up just a few times. The gene calls are TRBV6-2 or TRBV6-3 and TRBJ2-7; the match to TRBD2 covers 7 bases. The CDR3 sequence is 17 residues long. The ends lost 0 bases at V and 0 bases at J; junction bases unmatched: 8. CDR1 is MNHEY, CDR2 SVGEGT, per germline. CDR3 DNA: TGTGCCAGCAGTTACTCGAGGTTCGGGAGGAGCTCCTACGAGCAGTACTTC. As protein: CASSYSRFGRSSYEQYF.

This chain connects TRBV6-5 to TRBJ2-7; 7 bases map to TRBD1. With V trimmed by 2 bases and J by 0 bases, 4 bases remained unmatched. This CDR3 spans 15 amino acids. CDR1 is MNHEY, CDR2 SVGAGI, per germline. The CDR3 coding sequence is TGTGCCAGCAGTTACACCCGGGACAGCTCCTACGAGCAGTACTTC. It yields the protein CASSYTRDSSYEQYF.

The chain recombines TRBV12-3 or TRBV12-4 with TRBJ2-1; 9 bases agree with TRBD2. The junction had 4 bases not matched to a gene; V was cut back by 2 bases and J by 8 bases. CDR3 length equals 14 residues. The CDR3 DNA is TGTGCCAGCAGTTTAAGCGGGAGGACCGATGAGCAGTTCTTC. Encoded protein: CASSLSGRTDEQFF.

This clonotype was observed a single time. The V and J genes are TRBV7-8 and TRBJ2-5, with 9 nucleotides matching TRBD2. J gave up 4 bases and V 5 bases, and 8 bases lay outside the gene matches. This CDR3 comprises 15 residues. From germline, CDR1 is SGHVS and CDR2 FQNEAQ. The CDR3 region has the DNA TGTGCCAGCAGCCTCGGGGGAGCGGGAGGAGAGACCCAGTACTTC. This sequence encodes CASSLGGAGGETQYF.

The chain has TRBV6-6 and TRBJ2-5; D is undetermined. The ends were cut back, 2 bases at V and 4 bases at J, with 5 bases in the middle. The CDR3 totals 12 residues. CDR1 MNHNY and CDR2 SVGAGI come from the germline V gene (reference sequence). The CDR3 DNA reads TGTGCCAGCAGTTACAATAGAGAGACCCAGTACTTC. Its protein product is CASSYNRETQYF.

This chain uses TRBV10-3 with TRBJ2-2, with 12 bases fitting TRBD2. CDR1 is ENHRY and CDR2 is SYGVKD in the germline V gene. CDR3 length: 16 amino acids. Unmatched junction bases numbered 7, after V lost 4 bases and J lost 7 bases. The CDR3 here is CAISAWTSGTVGELFF. CDR3 DNA sequence: TGTGCCATCAGTGCGTGGACTAGCGGGACCGTCGGGGAGCTGTTTTTT.

This clonotype was counted only a few times. The rearrangement uses TRBV10-3 and TRBJ1-2; D is ambiguous. CDR3 length equals 12 residues. CDR1 ENHRY and CDR2 SYGVKD come from the germline V gene. Between the trimmed V and J ends, which lost 4 bases and 0 bases, there was a span of 3 bases. The chain's CDR3 is CAISAANYGYTF. CDR3 DNA: TGTGCCATCAGTGCGGCTAACTATGGCTACACCTTC.

The chain is built from TRBV6-5 and TRBJ2-7; 8 positions match TRBD2. The CDR3 has 15 amino acids. Germline CDR1 is MNHEY and CDR2 is SVGAGI. Germline trimming cut 4 bases from V and 4 bases from J; bases unmatched to any gene: 9. The CDR3 protein is CASSSAAGGIYEQYF. The CDR3 DNA reads TGTGCCAGCAGTTCCGCCGCGGGAGGTATTTACGAGCAGTACTTC.

The rearrangement uses TRBV21-1 and TRBJ2-2; TRBD1 is the table's D call, not checked against the DNA. TRBV21-1 counts as a pseudogene. The CDR3 has 16 amino acids. The CDR3 nucleotides read TGTGCCAGCACCGCGGGGGGCGGGACAACCACCGGGGAGCTGTTTTTT. Amino acid sequence: CASTAGGGTTTGELFF.

This clonotype showed up just a few times. V usage is TRBV5-6 and J usage is TRBJ2-5; weak D call: TRBD2 (6 bases). CDR3 length equals 14 residues. V shed 4 bases and J shed 7 bases, with 17 bases lying between them. Germline values: CDR1 SGHDT, CDR2 YYEEEE. CDR3 nucleotide sequence: TGTGCCAGCAGCAACCCGGGCCCCGGGAGGACCCAGTACTTC. Its translation: CASSNPGPGRTQYF.